The clone carrying this T cell receptor beta chain was counted a few times. This CDR3 comprises 13 residues. V trimming: 5 bases; J trimming: 4 bases; junction bases outside the gene matches: 2. Germline loops: CDR1 KGHSH, CDR2 LQKENI. These data originate in a study of early T cells in non-severe SARS-CoV-2 infection. TCRdb reprocessed the 5' RACE reads with MiXCR, giving one entry per CDR3 protein. The profile covers more than 60,000 distinct CDR3 sequences, with approximately 12% appearing a single time and roughly 1.2% taken by the ten largest. Sequenced here: whole blood, sampled at baseline. The chain carries TRBV18 and TRBJ2-3; 8 bases agree with TRBD1. This TCR derives from an adult who was a healthcare worker with PCR-confirmed SARS-CoV-2 infection or an uninfected control (not recorded which). The donor label of this sample is uncertain. CDR3 residues: CASSSQGADTQYF. In DNA form, the CDR3 reads TGTGCCAGCTCATCACAGGGGGCAGATACGCAGTATTTT. Combining the CDR3 with reference TRBV18 and TRBJ2-3 gives the whole variable domain NAGVMQNPRHLVRRRGQEARLRCSPMKGHSHVYWYRQLPEEGLKFMVYLQKENIIDESGMPKERFSAEFPKEGPSILRIQQVVRGDSAAYFCASSSQGADTQYFGPGTRLTVL.